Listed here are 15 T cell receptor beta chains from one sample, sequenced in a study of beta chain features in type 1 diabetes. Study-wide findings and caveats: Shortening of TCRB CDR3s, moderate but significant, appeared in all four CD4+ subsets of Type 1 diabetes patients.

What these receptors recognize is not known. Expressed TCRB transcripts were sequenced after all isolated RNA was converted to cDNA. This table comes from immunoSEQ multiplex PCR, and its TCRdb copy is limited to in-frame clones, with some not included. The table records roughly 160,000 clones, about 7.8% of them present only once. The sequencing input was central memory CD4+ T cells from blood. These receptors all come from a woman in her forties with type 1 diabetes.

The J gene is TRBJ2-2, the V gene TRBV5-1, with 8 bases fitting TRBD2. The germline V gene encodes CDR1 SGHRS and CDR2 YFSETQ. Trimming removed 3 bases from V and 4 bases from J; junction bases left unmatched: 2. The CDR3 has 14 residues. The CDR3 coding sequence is TGCGCCAGCAGCTCCGGGGGGGGCACCGGGGAGCTGTTTTTT. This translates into CASSSGGGTGELFF. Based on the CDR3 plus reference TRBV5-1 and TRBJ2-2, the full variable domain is KAGVTQTPRYLIKTRGQQVTLSCSPISGHRSVSWYQQTPGQGLQFLFEYFSETQRNKGNFPGRFSGRQFSNSRSEMNVSTLELGDSALYLCASSSGGGTGELFFGEGSRLTVL.

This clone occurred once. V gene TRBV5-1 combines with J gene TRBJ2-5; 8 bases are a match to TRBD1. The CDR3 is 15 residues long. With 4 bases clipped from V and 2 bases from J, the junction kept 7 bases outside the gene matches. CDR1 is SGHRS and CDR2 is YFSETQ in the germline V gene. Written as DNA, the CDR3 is TGCGCCAGCAGCAACACAGGGGGTTCGCAAGAGACCCAGTACTTC. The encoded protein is CASSNTGGSQETQYF.

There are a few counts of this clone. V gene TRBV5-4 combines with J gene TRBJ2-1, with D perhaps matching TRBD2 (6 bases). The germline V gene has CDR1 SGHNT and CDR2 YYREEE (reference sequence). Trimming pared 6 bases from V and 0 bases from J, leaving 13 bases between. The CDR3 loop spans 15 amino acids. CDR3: CASIPYSGSYNEQFF. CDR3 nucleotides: TGTGCCAGCATCCCATATAGCGGCTCCTACAATGAGCAGTTCTTC. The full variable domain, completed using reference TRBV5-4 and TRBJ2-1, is ETGVTQSPTHLIKTRGQQVTLRCSSQSGHNTVSWYQQALGQGPQFIFQYYREEENGRGNFPPRFSGLQFPNYSSELNVNALELDDSALYLCASIPYSGSYNEQFFGPGTRLTVL.

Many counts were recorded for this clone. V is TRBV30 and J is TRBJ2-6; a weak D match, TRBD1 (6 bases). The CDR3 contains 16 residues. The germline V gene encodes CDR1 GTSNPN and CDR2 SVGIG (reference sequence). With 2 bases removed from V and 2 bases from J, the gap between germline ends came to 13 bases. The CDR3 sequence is CAWSSGPGAGANVLTF. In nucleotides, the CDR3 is TGTGCCTGGAGTTCAGGGCCAGGGGCTGGGGCCAACGTCCTGACTTTC.

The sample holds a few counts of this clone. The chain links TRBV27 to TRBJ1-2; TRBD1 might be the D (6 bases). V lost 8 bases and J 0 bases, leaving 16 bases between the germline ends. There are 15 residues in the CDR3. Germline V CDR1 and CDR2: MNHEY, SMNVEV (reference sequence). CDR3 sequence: CASGEWTAPNYGYTF. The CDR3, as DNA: TGTGCCAGCGGCGAGTGGACAGCTCCTAACTATGGCTACACCTTC.

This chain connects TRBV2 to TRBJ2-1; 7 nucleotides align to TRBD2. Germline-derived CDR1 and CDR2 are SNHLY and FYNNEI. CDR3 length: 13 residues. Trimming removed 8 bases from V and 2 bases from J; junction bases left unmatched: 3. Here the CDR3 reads CASQRETYNEQFF. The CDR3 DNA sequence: TGTGCCAGCCAGCGGGAAACCTACAATGAGCAGTTCTTC.

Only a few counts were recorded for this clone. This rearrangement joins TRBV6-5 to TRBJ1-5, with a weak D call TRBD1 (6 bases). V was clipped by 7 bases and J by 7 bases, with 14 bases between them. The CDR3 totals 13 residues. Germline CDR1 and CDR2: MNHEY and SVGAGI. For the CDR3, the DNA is TGTGCCAGCACGACAGGCTCACAACAGCCCCAGCATTTT. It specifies CASTTGSQQPQHF.

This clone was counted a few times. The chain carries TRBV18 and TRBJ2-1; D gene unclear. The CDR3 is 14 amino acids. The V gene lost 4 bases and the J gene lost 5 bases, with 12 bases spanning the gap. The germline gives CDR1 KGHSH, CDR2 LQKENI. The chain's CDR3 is CASSRSSQDNEQFF. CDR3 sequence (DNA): TGTGCCAGCTCACGGTCGAGTCAGGACAATGAGCAGTTCTTC.

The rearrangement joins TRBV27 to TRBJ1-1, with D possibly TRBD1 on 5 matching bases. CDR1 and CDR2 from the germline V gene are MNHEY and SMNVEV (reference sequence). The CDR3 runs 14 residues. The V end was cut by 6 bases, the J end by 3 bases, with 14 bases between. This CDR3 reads CASSNLKGYTEAFF. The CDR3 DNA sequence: TGTGCCAGCAGCAACTTAAAGGGGTACACTGAAGCTTTCTTT.

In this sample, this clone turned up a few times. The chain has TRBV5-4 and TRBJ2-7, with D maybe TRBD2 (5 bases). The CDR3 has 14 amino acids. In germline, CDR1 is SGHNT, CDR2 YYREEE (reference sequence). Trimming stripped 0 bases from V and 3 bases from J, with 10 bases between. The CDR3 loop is CASSLGTDFYEQYF. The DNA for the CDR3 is TGTGCCAGCAGCTTGGGGACTGACTTCTACGAGCAGTACTTC.

This chain's CDR3 is CASSDHRGDGRTQHF. CDR3 DNA sequence: TGTGCCAGTAGTGACCACCGGGGAGACGGTCGGACCCAGCATTTT. The chain has TRBV19 and TRBJ1-5, with D unresolved. Trimming stripped 5 bases from V and 11 bases from J, with 22 bases between. The CDR3 extends over 15 amino acids. CDR1 and CDR2 from the germline V gene are LNHDA and SQIVND (reference sequence).

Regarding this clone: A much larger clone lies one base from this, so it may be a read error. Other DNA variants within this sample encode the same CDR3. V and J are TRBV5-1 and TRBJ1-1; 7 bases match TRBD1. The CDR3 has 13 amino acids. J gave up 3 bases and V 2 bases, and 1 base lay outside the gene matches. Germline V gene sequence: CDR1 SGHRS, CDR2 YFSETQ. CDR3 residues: CASSLTGDTEAFF. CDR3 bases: TGCGCCAGCAGCTTAACAGGGGACACTGAAGCTTTCTTT.

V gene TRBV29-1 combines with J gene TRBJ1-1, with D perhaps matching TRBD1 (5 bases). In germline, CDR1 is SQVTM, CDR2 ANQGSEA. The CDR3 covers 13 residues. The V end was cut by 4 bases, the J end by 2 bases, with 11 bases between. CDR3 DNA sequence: TGCAGCGTTGGTCGGGGGGTCAACACTGAAGCTTTCTTT. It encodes CSVGRGVNTEAFF.

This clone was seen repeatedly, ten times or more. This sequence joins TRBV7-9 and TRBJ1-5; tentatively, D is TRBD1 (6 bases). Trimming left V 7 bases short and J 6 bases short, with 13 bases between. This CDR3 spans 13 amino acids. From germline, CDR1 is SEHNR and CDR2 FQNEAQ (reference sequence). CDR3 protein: CASTPGGRQPQHF. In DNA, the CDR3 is TGTGCCAGCACCCCCGGGGGGCGTCAGCCCCAGCATTTT.

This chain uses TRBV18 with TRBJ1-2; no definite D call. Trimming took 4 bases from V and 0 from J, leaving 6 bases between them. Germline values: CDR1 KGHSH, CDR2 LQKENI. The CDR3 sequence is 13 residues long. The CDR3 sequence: CASSLETNYGYTF. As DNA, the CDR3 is TGTGCCAGCTCACTAGAGACTAACTATGGCTACACCTTC.